These T cell receptor beta chains were read from a single sample in a study of glioma-infiltrating T cells after dendritic cell vaccination. Sequencing was performed with immunoSEQ multiplex PCR; in TCRdb, only in-frame clones are kept and a portion is missing. The table has over 90,000 clones, more than 70% seen once; the top ten hold 2.5% to 3%. The sample consisted of blood, taken before dendritic cell vaccination. These TCRs come from a human donor with glioblastoma. Each CDR3 is given with its conserved first and last residue. D genes are given only for firm matches. Not all rows give a size; the values are once, few, many and, for expanded clones, a class.

TRBV6-5,15,-,TRBJ2-6,-,CASSYSYSGANVLTF,TGTGCCAGCAGTTACTCCTACTCTGGGGCCAACGTCCTGACTTTC
TRBV7-6,16,few,TRBJ1-3,-,CASSAVGQGSGNTIYF,TGTGCCAGCAGCGCTGTCGGGCAGGGCTCTGGAAACACCATATATTTT
TRBV10-3,12,-,TRBJ1-3,-,CAITPLEGTIYF,TGTGCCATCACCCCTCTCGAGGGCACCATATATTTT
TRBV5-8,15,few,TRBJ1-3,-,CASSLRGGSGNTIYF,TGTGCCAGCAGCTTGAGGGGGGGCTCTGGAAACACCATATATTTT
TRBV5-4,13,-,TRBJ2-2,-,CASSLGDTGELFF,TGTGCCAGCAGCTTGGGAGACACCGGGGAGCTGTTTTTT
TRBV6-5,16,-,TRBJ2-7,TRBD2,CASSSKGASGKYEQYF,TGTGCCAGCAGTTCGAAAGGGGCTAGCGGAAAGTACGAGCAGTACTTC
TRBV11-2,15,-,TRBJ2-5,TRBD2,CASSGDLAAGETQYF,TGTGCCAGCAGCGGAGACCTAGCGGCCGGGGAGACCCAGTACTTC
TRBV6-1,18,-,TRBJ2-2,TRBD2,CASSETSTSGENTGELFF,TGTGCCAGCAGTGAGACCTCGACTAGCGGGGAGAACACCGGGGAGCTGTTTTTT
TRBV6-1,12,-,TRBJ2-3,-,CASTPSMDTQYF,TGTGCCAGCACCCCCTCTATGGATACGCAGTATTTT
TRBV9,13,few,TRBJ1-2,TRBD1,CASSPPTGNGYTF,TGTGCCAGCAGCCCCCCGACAGGGAATGGCTACACCTTC
TRBV11-2,14,-,TRBJ2-2,-,CASSLGSYTGELFF,TGTGCCAGCAGCTTAGGTTCCTACACCGGGGAGCTGTTTTTT
TRBV19,14,few,TRBJ1-1,-,CASSISGRGTEAFF,TGTGCCAGTAGTATAAGCGGCAGGGGCACTGAAGCTTTCTTT
TRBV27,17,-,TRBJ2-7,TRBD2,CASSPREASRSSYEQYF,TGTGCCAGCAGTCCACGGGAGGCTTCCCGGAGCTCCTACGAGCAGTACTTC
TRBV7-3,15,-,TRBJ2-2,-,CASSDPGANTGELFF,TGTGCCAGCAGCGATCCCGGAGCGAACACCGGGGAGCTGTTTTTT
TRBV7-8,15,-,TRBJ2-5,-,CASSLSDGVGETQYF,TGTGCCAGCAGCTTATCCGACGGGGTGGGAGAGACCCAGTACTTC
TRBV19,16,-,TRBJ1-5,-,CASSERGGGSNQPQHF,TGTGCCAGTAGTGAACGGGGTGGGGGGTCCAATCAGCCCCAGCATTTT
TRBV9,15,-,TRBJ2-1,-,CASSAPPGSDNEQFF,TGTGCCAGCAGCGCCCCCCCGGGGTCCGACAATGAGCAGTTCTTC
TRBV21-1,17,-,TRBJ2-2,-,CASSNALSGIGTGELFF,TGTGCCAGCAGCAATGCCCTCAGCGGGATAGGTACCGGGGAGCTGTTTTTT
TRBV7-2,17,-,TRBJ1-6,-,CASSPRPRTAANSPLHF,TGTGCCAGCAGCCCACGACCTCGGACAGCTGCTAATTCACCCCTCCACTTT
TRBV9,15,-,TRBJ1-5,-,CASSAGAISNQPQHF,TGTGCCAGCAGCGCTGGGGCTATTAGCAATCAGCCCCAGCATTTT
TRBV5-5,15,-,TRBJ2-5,TRBD2,CASSLVAGGRETQYF,TGTGCCAGCAGCTTGGTCGCGGGAGGGCGAGAGACCCAGTACTTC
TRBV7-9,15,-,TRBJ1-3,-,CASSLTQSSGNTIYF,TGTGCCAGCAGCTTAACACAGAGCTCTGGAAACACCATATATTTT
TRBV27,14,-,TRBJ2-7,TRBD1,CASRQGPSSYEQYF,TGTGCCAGCAGACAGGGGCCCTCTAGCTACGAGCAGTACTTC
TRBV5-4,16,-,TRBJ2-1,TRBD2,CASSLGGAGGLGEQFF,TGTGCCAGCAGCTTGGGTGGGGCGGGAGGCCTTGGTGAGCAGTTCTTC
TRBV6-1,13,-,TRBJ1-2,-,CASSENGYYGYTF,TGTGCCAGCAGTGAAAACGGTTACTATGGCTACACCTTC
TRBV4-1,15,-,TRBJ1-1,-,CASSQEVGEGWGAFF,TGCGCCAGCAGCCAAGAAGTTGGGGAGGGGTGGGGAGCTTTCTTT